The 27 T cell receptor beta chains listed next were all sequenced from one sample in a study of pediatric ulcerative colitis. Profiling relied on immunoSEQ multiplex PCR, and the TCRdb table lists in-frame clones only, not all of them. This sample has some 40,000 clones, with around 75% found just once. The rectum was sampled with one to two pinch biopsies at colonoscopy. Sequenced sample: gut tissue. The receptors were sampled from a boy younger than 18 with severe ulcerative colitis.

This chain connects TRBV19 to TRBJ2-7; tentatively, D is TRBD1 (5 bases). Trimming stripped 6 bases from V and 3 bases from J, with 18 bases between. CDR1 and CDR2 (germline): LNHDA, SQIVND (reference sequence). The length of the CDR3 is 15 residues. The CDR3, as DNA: TGTGCCAGTAGCCTAACAGGCGGCAACCGCTACGAGCAGTACTTC. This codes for CASSLTGGNRYEQYF.

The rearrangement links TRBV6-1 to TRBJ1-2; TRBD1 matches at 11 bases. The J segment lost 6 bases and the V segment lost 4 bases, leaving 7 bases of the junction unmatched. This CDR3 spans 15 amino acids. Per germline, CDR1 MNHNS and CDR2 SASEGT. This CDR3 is CASSASDRGRDGYTF. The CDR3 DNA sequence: TGTGCCAGCAGTGCATCGGACAGGGGGCGGGATGGCTACACCTTC.

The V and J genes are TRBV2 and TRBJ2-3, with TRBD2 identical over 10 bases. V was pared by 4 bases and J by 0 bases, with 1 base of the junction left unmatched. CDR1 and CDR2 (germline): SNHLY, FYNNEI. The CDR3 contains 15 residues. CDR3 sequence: CASSVSGGSTDTQYF. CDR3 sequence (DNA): TGTGCCAGCAGTGTTAGCGGGGGGAGCACAGATACGCAGTATTTT.

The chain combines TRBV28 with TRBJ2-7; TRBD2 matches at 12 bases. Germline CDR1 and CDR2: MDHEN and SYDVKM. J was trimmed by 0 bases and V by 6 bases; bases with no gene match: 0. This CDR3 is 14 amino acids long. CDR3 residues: CASRTSGGSYEQYF. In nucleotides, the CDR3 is TGTGCCAGCAGGACTAGCGGGGGCTCCTACGAGCAGTACTTC.

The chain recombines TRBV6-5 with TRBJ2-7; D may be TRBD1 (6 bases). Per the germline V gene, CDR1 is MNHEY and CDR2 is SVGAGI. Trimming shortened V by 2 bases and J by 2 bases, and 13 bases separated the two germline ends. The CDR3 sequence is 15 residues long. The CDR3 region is CASSYATGETYEQYF. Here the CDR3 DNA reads TGTGCCAGCAGTTACGCGACAGGCGAAACCTACGAGCAGTACTTC.

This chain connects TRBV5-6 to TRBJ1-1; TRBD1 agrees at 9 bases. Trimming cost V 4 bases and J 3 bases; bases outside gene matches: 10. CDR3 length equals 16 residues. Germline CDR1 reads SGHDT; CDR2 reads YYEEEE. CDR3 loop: CASSPDTGGLDTEAFF. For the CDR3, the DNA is TGTGCCAGCAGCCCCGATACAGGGGGCTTGGACACTGAAGCTTTCTTT. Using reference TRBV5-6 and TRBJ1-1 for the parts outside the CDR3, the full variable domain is DAGVTQSPTHLIKTRGQQVTLRCSPKSGHDTVSWYQQALGQGPQFIFQYYEEEERQRGNFPDRFSGHQFPNYSSELNVNALLLGDSALYLCASSPDTGGLDTEAFFGQGTRLTVV.

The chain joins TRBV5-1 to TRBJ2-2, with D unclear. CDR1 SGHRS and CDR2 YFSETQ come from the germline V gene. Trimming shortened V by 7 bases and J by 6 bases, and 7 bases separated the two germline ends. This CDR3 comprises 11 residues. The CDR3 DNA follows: TGCGCCAGCGCTTACGCCGGGGAGCTGTTTTTT. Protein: CASAYAGELFF.

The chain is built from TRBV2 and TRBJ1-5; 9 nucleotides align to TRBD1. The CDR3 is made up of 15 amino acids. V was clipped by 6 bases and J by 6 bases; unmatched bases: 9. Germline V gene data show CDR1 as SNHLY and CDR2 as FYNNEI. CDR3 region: CASSPDRGQGQPQHF. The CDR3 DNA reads TGTGCCAGCAGCCCCGACAGGGGACAGGGTCAGCCCCAGCATTTT.

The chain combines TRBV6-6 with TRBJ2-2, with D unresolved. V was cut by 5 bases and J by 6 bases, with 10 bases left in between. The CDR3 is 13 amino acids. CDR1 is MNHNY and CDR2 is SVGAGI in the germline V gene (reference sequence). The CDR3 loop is CASSPPAAGELFF. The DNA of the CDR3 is TGTGCCAGCAGTCCCCCGGCAGCCGGGGAGCTGTTTTTT.

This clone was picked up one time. The DNA of the CDR3 is TGTGCCAGCTCAAACGGACAGGTCACTGAAGCTTTCTTT. Protein sequence: CASSNGQVTEAFF. The chain links TRBV18 to TRBJ1-1, with 7 positions matching TRBD1. The CDR3 loop spans 13 amino acids. V lost 5 bases and J lost 4; bases outside the gene matches: 4. The germline V gene has CDR1 KGHSH and CDR2 LQKENI.

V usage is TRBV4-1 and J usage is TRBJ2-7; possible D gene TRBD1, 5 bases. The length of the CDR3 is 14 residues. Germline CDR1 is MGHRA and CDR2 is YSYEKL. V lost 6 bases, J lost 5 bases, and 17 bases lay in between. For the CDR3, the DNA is TGCGCCAGCAGGGCCGTTCAGGGAACCGACGAGCAGTACTTC. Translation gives CASRAVQGTDEQYF.

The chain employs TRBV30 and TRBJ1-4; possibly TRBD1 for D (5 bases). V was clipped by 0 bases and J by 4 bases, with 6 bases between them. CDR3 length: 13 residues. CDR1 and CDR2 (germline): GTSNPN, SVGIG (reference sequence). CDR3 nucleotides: TGTGCCTGGAGTGTACAGGATAATGAAAAACTGTTTTTT. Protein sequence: CAWSVQDNEKLFF.

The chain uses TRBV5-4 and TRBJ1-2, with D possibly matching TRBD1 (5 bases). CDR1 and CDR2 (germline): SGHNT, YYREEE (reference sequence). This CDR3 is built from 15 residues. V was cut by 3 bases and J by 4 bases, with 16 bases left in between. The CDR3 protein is CASSSSGTVLYGYTF. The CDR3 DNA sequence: TGTGCCAGCAGCTCGTCCGGGACGGTACTCTATGGCTACACCTTC.

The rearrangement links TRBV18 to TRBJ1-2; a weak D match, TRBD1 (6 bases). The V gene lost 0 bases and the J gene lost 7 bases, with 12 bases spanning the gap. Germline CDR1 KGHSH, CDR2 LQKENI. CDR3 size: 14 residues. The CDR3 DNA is TGTGCCAGCTCACCACCCCAGGGGCTGTCTGGCTACACCTTC. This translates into CASSPPQGLSGYTF. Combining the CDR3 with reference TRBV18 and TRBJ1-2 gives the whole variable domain NAGVMQNPRHLVRRRGQEARLRCSPMKGHSHVYWYRQLPEEGLKFMVYLQKENIIDESGMPKERFSAEFPKEGPSILRIQQVVRGDSAAYFCASSPPQGLSGYTFGSGTRLTVV.

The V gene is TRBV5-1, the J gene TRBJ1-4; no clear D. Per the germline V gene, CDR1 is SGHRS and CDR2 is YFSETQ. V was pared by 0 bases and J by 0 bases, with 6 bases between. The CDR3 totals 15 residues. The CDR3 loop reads CASSLGWATNEKLFF. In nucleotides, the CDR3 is TGCGCCAGCAGCTTGGGTTGGGCAACTAATGAAAAACTGTTTTTT.

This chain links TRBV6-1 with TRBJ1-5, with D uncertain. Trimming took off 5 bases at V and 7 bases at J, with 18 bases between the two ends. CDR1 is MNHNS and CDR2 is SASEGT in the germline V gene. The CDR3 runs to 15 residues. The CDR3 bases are TGTGCCAGCAGTAGCTTACAGTTAGAGGGCCAGCCCCAGCATTTT. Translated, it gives CASSSLQLEGQPQHF.

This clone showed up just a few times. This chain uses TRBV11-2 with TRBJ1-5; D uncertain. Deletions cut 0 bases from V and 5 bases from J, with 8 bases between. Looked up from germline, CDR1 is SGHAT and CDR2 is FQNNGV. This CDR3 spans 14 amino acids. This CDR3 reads CASSLDTAYQPQHF. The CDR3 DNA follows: TGTGCCAGCAGCTTAGACACAGCTTATCAGCCCCAGCATTTT.

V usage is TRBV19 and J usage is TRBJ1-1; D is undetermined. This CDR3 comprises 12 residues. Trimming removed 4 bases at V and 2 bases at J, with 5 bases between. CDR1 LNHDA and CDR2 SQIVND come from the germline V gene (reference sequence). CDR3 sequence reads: CASSTGNTEAFF. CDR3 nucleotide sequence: TGTGCCAGTAGTACGGGAAACACTGAAGCTTTCTTT.

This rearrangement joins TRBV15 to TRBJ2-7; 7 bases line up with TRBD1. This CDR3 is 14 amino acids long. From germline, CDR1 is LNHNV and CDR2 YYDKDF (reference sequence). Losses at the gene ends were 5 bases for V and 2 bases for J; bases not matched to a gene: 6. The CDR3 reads CATSSPGQTYEQYF. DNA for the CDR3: TGTGCCACCAGCTCTCCGGGACAGACCTACGAGCAGTACTTC.

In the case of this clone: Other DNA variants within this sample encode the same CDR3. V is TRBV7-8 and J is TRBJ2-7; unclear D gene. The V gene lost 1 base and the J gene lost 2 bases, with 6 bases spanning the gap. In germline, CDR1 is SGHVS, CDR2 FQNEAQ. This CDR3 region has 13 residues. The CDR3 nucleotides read TGTGCCAGCAGCTTAGACAGAGCCTACGAGCAGTACTTC. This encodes CASSLDRAYEQYF. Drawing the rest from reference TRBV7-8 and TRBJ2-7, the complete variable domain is GAGVSQSPRYKVAKRGQDVALRCDPISGHVSLFWYQQALGQGPEFLTYFQNEAQLDKSGLPSDRFFAERPEGSVSTLKIQRTQQEDSAVYLCASSLDRAYEQYFGPGTRLTVT.

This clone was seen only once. This CDR3 reads CASSPPGREGNEQFF. CDR3 DNA: TGCGCCAGCAGCCCCCCCGGACGAGAGGGGAATGAGCAGTTCTTC. J is TRBJ2-1 and V is TRBV5-1, with D perhaps given as TRBD1 or TRBD2 (5 bases each). The CDR3 covers 15 residues. V was trimmed by 4 bases and J by 7 bases, leaving 18 bases between them. CDR1 is SGHRS, CDR2 YFSETQ, per germline. Looking up the rest from reference TRBV5-1 and TRBJ2-1 gives the full variable domain: KAGVTQTPRYLIKTRGQQVTLSCSPISGHRSVSWYQQTPGQGLQFLFEYFSETQRNKGNFPGRFSGRQFSNSRSEMNVSTLELGDSALYLCASSPPGREGNEQFFGPGTRLTVL.

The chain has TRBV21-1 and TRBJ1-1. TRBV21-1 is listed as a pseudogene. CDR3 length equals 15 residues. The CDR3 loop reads CASSKEGITNTEAFF. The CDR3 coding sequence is TGTGCCAGCAGCAAAGAGGGAATTACGAACACTGAAGCTTTCTTT.

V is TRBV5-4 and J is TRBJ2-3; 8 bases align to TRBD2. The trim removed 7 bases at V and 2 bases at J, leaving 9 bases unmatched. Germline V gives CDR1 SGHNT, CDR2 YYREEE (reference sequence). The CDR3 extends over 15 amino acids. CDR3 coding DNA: TGTGCCAGCTTCACCGGGGGGGAGTACACAGATACGCAGTATTTT. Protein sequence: CASFTGGEYTDTQYF.

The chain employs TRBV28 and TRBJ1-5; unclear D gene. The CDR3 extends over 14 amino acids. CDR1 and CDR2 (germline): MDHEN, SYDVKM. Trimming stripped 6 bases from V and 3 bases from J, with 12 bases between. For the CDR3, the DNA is TGTGCCAGCAGACCCAGACTGTTCAATCAGCCCCAGCATTTT. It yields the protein CASRPRLFNQPQHF.

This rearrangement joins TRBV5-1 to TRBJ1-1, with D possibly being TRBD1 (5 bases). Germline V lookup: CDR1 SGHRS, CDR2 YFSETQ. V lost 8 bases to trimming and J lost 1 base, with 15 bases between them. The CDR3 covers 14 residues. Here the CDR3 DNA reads TGCGCCAGTACATTGGACACATCGAACACTGAAGCTTTCTTT. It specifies CASTLDTSNTEAFF. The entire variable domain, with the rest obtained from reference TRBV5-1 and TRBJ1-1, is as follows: KAGVTQTPRYLIKTRGQQVTLSCSPISGHRSVSWYQQTPGQGLQFLFEYFSETQRNKGNFPGRFSGRQFSNSRSEMNVSTLELGDSALYLCASTLDTSNTEAFFGQGTRLTVV.

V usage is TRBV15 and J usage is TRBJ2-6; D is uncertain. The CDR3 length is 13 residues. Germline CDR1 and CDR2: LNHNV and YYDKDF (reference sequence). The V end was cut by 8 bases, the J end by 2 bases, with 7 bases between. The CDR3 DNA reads TGTGCCACCGAGCCCCCTGGGGCCAACGTCCTGACTTTC. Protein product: CATEPPGANVLTF.

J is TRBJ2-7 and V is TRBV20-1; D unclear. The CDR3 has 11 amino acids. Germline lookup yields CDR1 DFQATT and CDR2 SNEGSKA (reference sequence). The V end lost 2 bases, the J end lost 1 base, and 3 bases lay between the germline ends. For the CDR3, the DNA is TGCAGTGCTAGAACGTCCTACGAGCAGTACTTC. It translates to CSARTSYEQYF.